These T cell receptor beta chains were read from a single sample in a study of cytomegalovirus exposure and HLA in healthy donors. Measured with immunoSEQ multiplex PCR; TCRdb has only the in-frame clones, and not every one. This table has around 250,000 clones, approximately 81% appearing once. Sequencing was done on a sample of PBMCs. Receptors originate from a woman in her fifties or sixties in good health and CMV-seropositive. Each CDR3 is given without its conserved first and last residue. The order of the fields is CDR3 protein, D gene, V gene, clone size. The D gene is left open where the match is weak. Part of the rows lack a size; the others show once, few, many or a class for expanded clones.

CDR3aa: AWSRGQGAATNEKLF
d_gene: TRBD1
v_gene: TRBV30
abundance: few

CDR3aa: ASSPGTVNYGYT
d_gene: .
v_gene: TRBV18
abundance: few

CDR3aa: AWALAGTSSYNEQF
d_gene: TRBD2
v_gene: TRBV30
abundance: .

CDR3aa: ASSMGAPGNEQF
d_gene: .
v_gene: TRBV19
abundance: .

CDR3aa: ASSVLGQGTYEQY
d_gene: TRBD1
v_gene: TRBV7-8
abundance: .

CDR3aa: AIATGGANNEQF
d_gene: TRBD1
v_gene: TRBV10-3
abundance: few

CDR3aa: ASSLGRGITEAF
d_gene: TRBD1
v_gene: TRBV5-4
abundance: .

CDR3aa: ASSYSGTVSSYEQY
d_gene: TRBD1
v_gene: TRBV6-5
abundance: once

CDR3aa: ASSWTGEEKLF
d_gene: TRBD1
v_gene: TRBV6-5
abundance: .

CDR3aa: ASSLRQGALYEQY
d_gene: TRBD1
v_gene: TRBV6-5
abundance: .

CDR3aa: AHFAFQGNTEAF
d_gene: .
v_gene: TRBV6-1
abundance: few

CDR3aa: ASSGMPGYTEAF
d_gene: .
v_gene: TRBV5-1
abundance: .

CDR3aa: ASSLGGAMNTEAF
d_gene: .
v_gene: TRBV7-2
abundance: .

CDR3aa: ASSHLSEKLF
d_gene: .
v_gene: TRBV4-1
abundance: .

CDR3aa: ASSLAVINYGYT
d_gene: .
v_gene: TRBV7-2
abundance: .

CDR3aa: ASSLVSGSDTQY
d_gene: TRBD2
v_gene: TRBV11-2
abundance: .

CDR3aa: ATSRETYSGNTIY
d_gene: .
v_gene: TRBV15
abundance: .

CDR3aa: ASTAGRDNSPLH
d_gene: .
v_gene: TRBV19
abundance: .

CDR3aa: ASGPPGLPYNEQF
d_gene: TRBD2
v_gene: TRBV12-5
abundance: .

CDR3aa: SVEDRWSGSSDTQY
d_gene: TRBD2
v_gene: TRBV29-1
abundance: .

CDR3aa: ASSLSEDQPQH
d_gene: .
v_gene: TRBV11-2
abundance: few

CDR3aa: ASSEEAGAQY
d_gene: .
v_gene: TRBV2
abundance: .

CDR3aa: ASSLGQGASYEQY
d_gene: TRBD1
v_gene: TRBV5-1
abundance: .

CDR3aa: ASAGRSYNEQF
d_gene: .
v_gene: TRBV9
abundance: .

CDR3aa: AISRGSNQPQH
d_gene: .
v_gene: TRBV10-3
abundance: .

CDR3aa: ASSLANEQF
d_gene: .
v_gene: TRBV5-4
abundance: .

CDR3aa: ASSETPGQGNYEQY
d_gene: TRBD1
v_gene: TRBV28
abundance: .

CDR3aa: ASRQGASKNIQY
d_gene: TRBD1
v_gene: TRBV28
abundance: .

CDR3aa: ASSPEGDQPQH
d_gene: .
v_gene: TRBV4-1
abundance: .

CDR3aa: ASSRTGDRYEQY
d_gene: TRBD1
v_gene: TRBV19
abundance: .

CDR3aa: ASVLSQGASYEQY
d_gene: TRBD1
v_gene: TRBV18
abundance: .